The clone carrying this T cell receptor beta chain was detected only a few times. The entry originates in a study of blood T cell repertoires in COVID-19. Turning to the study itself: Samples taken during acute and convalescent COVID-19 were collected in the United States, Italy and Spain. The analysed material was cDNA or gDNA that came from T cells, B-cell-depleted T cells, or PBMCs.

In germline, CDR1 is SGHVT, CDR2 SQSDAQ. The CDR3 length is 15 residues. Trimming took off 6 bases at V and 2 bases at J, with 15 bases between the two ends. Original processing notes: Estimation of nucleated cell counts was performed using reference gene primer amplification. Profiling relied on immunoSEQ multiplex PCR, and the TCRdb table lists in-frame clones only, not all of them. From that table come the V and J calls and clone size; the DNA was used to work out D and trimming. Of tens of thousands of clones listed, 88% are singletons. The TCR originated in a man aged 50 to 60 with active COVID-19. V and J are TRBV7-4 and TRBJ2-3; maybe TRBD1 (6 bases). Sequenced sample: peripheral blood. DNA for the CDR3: TGTGCCAGCAGACCACAGGGACCCTACACAGATACGCAGTATTTT. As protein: CASRPQGPYTDTQYF.